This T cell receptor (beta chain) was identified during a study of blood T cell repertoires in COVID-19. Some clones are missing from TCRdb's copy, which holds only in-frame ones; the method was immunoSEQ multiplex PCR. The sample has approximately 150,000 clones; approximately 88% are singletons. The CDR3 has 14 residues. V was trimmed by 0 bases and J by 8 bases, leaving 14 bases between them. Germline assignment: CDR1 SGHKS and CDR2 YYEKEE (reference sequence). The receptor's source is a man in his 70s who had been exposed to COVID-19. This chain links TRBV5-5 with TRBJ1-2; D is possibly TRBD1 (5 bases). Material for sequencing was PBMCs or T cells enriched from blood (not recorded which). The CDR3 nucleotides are TGTGCCAGCAGCTTGGATGGGCAGGGTTGGGGCTACACCTTC. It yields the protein CASSLDGQGWGYTF.